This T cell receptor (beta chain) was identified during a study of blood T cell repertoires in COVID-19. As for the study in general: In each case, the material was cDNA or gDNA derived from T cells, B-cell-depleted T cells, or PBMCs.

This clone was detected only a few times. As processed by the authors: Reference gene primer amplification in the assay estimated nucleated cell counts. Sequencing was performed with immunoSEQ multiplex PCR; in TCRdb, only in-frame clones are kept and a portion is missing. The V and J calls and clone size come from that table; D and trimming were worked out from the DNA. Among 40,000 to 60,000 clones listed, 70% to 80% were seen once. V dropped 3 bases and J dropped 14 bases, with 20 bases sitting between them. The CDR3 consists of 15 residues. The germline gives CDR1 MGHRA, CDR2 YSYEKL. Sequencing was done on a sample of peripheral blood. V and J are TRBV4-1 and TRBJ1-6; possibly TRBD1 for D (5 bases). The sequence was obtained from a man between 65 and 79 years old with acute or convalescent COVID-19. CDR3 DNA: TGCGCCAGCAGCCAGTCGTTAGGGGTCCAGCTGTCCCTCCACTTT. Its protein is CASSQSLGVQLSLHF.